One TCR beta chain is described in this entry. What it binds is not known. The data were obtained in a study of blood T cells in healthy people across ages. Study-level points and caveats: With unsorted PBMCs, a conclusive comparison of naive versus antigen-experienced cells was not possible.

The second PCR ran about 7 to 12 cycles with a sample-barcoded 5' primer and J-beta primers. TCRdb processed the 5' RACE reads anew with MiXCR; each CDR3 protein has one entry. The data hold about 780,000 distinct CDR3 sequences, with about 26% observed a single time. The same data also contributed to another study, on T cells of mothers and their children.

Sequencing input: blood. The receptor's source is a boy younger than 18 in good health.

The CDR3 DNA reads TGCAGTGCTCAAAAGACAGGCCCCACTGAAGCTTTCTTT. This gives the protein CSAQKTGPTEAFF. The genes are TRBV20-1 and TRBJ1-1; D possibly corresponds to TRBD1 (6 bases). Germline V lookup: CDR1 DFQATT, CDR2 SNEGSKA (reference sequence). V was shortened by 5 bases and J by 4 bases, with 14 bases between the two germline ends. The CDR3 covers 13 residues.